This T cell receptor (beta chain) originates from a study of blood T cell repertoires in COVID-19. As for the study in general: Acute and convalescent COVID-19 specimens originated in the United States, Italy and Spain.

Patients of the Seattle cohort, enrolled during active infection, were followed longitudinally. As handled by the study authors: Reference gene primer amplification yielded estimated nucleated cell counts. Libraries were prepared by immunoSEQ multiplex PCR; TCRdb keeps only in-frame clonotypes and omits some of them. V and J calls and clone size follow that table, whereas D and trimming were derived from the DNA. The data hold over 150,000 clones, with about 87% observed a single time. There are 15 residues in the CDR3. Trimming removed 5 bases from V and 7 bases from J, with 20 bases in between. Germline CDR1 is MDHEN and CDR2 is SYDVKM.

This chain uses TRBV28 with TRBJ1-2; D possibly corresponds to TRBD1 (5 bases). The receptor's source is a man between 60 and 70 years old with COVID-19, enrolled during active disease. The sample taken for sequencing was peripheral blood. CDR3 sequence (DNA): TGTGCCAGCAGTGCCGGGGGGGACCGAATCTTTGGCTACACCTTC. Translated, it gives CASSAGGDRIFGYTF.